The 6 T cell receptor beta chains below come from one sample, sequenced in a study of T cell responses to AZD1222 COVID-19 vaccine. The protocol was immunoSEQ multiplex PCR, while the TCRdb copy is restricted to in-frame clones and leaves out a portion. This table has about 140,000 clones, approximately 95% appearing once. The sequenced sample was peripheral blood, obtained 28 days after the second AZD1222 dose. The receptor source for this set is an adult who received the AZD1222 COVID-19 vaccine.

V and J are TRBV7-2 and TRBJ2-7; D unclear. Germline-derived CDR1 and CDR2 are SGHTA and FQGNSA. The V and J ends lost 8 bases and 4 bases respectively, with 15 bases between them. The CDR3 loop spans 13 amino acids. This CDR3 is CASRELISYEQYF. The CDR3 coding sequence is TGTGCCAGCCGAGAATTAATCAGTTACGAGCAGTACTTC.

V usage is TRBV28 and J usage is TRBJ2-1; D call uncertain. Trimming took 5 bases from V and 3 from J, leaving 11 bases between them. The CDR3 covers 14 residues. Germline loops: CDR1 MDHEN, CDR2 SYDVKM. This CDR3 reads CASSRDTYYNEQFF. The CDR3 DNA follows: TGTGCCAGCAGTAGGGATACCTACTACAATGAGCAGTTCTTC.

V usage is TRBV30 and J usage is TRBJ2-3; TRBD1 matches at 7 bases. The CDR3 runs to 15 residues. The V segment lost 3 bases and the J segment 2 bases; nucleotides outside the gene matches: 8. Per germline, CDR1 GTSNPN and CDR2 SVGIG (reference sequence). This chain's CDR3 is CAWRADRAATDTQYF. The CDR3 bases are TGTGCCTGGAGAGCCGACAGGGCGGCCACAGATACGCAGTATTTT.

V is TRBV6-6 and J is TRBJ2-7, with D unclear. The CDR3 runs to 14 residues. The germline gives CDR1 MNHNY, CDR2 SVGAGI (reference sequence). V gave up 0 bases and J gave up 7 bases, with 13 bases separating them. CDR3 in DNA: TGTGCCAGCAGTTACTCCTCCGACCTAAAGGAGCAGTACTTC. It specifies CASSYSSDLKEQYF.

This rearrangement joins TRBV7-3 to TRBJ1-1, with D perhaps matching TRBD1 (5 bases). Between the trimmed V and J ends, which lost 5 bases and 1 base, there was a span of 8 bases. The CDR3 totals 13 residues. Germline V gives CDR1 SGHTA, CDR2 FQGTGA. CDR3: CASSIDRNTEAFF. CDR3 sequence (DNA): TGTGCCAGCAGCATTGACAGGAACACTGAAGCTTTCTTT.

This chain connects TRBV30 to TRBJ1-5; TRBD1 aligns across 9 bases. Unmatched junction bases numbered 5, after V lost 5 bases and J lost 6 bases. CDR3 length: 13 residues. Germline-derived CDR1 and CDR2 are GTSNPN and SVGIG (reference sequence). CDR3 nucleotides: TGTGCCTGGGGACAGGGGAACCGTCAGCCCCAGCATTTT. Encoded protein: CAWGQGNRQPQHF.